These 32 T cell receptor beta chains came from one sample sequenced in a study of T cells in Graves' hyperthyroidism and ophthalmopathy. The source material, RNA transcripts, was used to amplify TCR beta CDR3 regions. Initially, a first-round RT-PCR of the TCR CDR3 employed the HTBI primer set. From the multiplex PCR reads, TCRdb called clonotypes with MiXCR, one entry per CDR3 protein. The sample lists some 600,000 distinct CDR3 sequences, 46% occurring once. Sequencing used peripheral blood or thyroid tissue (not recorded which). All receptors derive from a woman in her late teens or twenties with Graves' hyperthyroidism.

This chain connects TRBV5-1 to TRBJ1-6; D is possibly TRBD1 (5 bases). The germline V gene encodes CDR1 SGHRS and CDR2 YFSETQ. Deletions cut 1 base from V and 7 bases from J, with 9 bases between. The CDR3 length is 14 residues. The CDR3 DNA reads TGCGCCAGCAGCTTGTTACCAGGGAATTCACCCCTCCACTTT. This sequence encodes CASSLLPGNSPLHF.

In its sample, this clonotype was seen many times. The chain combines TRBV7-2 with TRBJ2-5, with 9 positions matching TRBD2. CDR1 is SGHTA and CDR2 is FQGNSA in the germline V gene. The CDR3 totals 17 residues. Trimming cost V 4 bases and J 2 bases; bases outside gene matches: 11. CDR3 protein: CASSYLAGYEPQETQYF. The CDR3 DNA reads TGTGCCAGCAGCTACCTAGCGGGATACGAGCCTCAAGAGACCCAGTACTTC.

The chain employs TRBV6-4 and TRBJ1-5; no clear D. There are 14 residues in the CDR3. Trimming removed 6 bases from V and 3 bases from J, with 12 bases in between. Germline CDR1 reads MRHNA; CDR2 reads SNTAGT. The CDR3 is CASSRAPSNQPQHF. In DNA, the CDR3 is TGTGCCAGCAGCCGAGCCCCTTCCAATCAGCCCCAGCATTTT.

As regards this clonotype: This may be a read error: a much more frequent sequence differs by one nucleotide. V usage is TRBV6-4 and J usage is TRBJ1-1, with 8 bases identical to TRBD1. CDR1 is MRHNA and CDR2 is SNTAGT in the germline V gene. The junction had 5 bases not matched to a gene; V was cut back by 6 bases and J by 5 bases. This CDR3 is built from 13 residues. The CDR3 spells CASSPDRETEAFF. The CDR3 DNA is TGTGCCAGCAGCCCGGACAGGGAGACTGAAGCTTTCTTT.

About this clonotype itself: One end of the junction is discordant with germline, which a read error may explain. V and J are TRBV7-9 and TRBJ1-4; tentatively, D is TRBD1 (6 bases). The CDR3 has 11 amino acids. Germline assignment: CDR1 SEHNR and CDR2 FQNEAQ (reference sequence). CDR3 sequence reads: CASRGREKLFF. CDR3 nucleotides: TGCGCCAGCAGGGGTCGGGAAAAACTGTTTTTT.

The chain combines TRBV25-1 with TRBJ1-3; 8 bases are a match to TRBD1. From germline, CDR1 is MGHDK and CDR2 SYGVNS. The CDR3 consists of 14 residues. J gave up 2 bases and V 11 bases, and 8 bases lay outside the gene matches. This CDR3 is CAWEQGVPGNTIYF. The DNA for the CDR3 is TGTGCCTGGGAACAGGGGGTCCCTGGAAACACCATATATTTT. The variable domain in full, with the rest retrieved from reference TRBV25-1 and TRBJ1-3, is EADIYQTPRYLVIGTGKKITLECSQTMGHDKMYWYQQDPGMELHLIHYSYGVNSTEKGDLSSESTVSRIRTEHFPLTLESARPSHTSQYLCAWEQGVPGNTIYFGEGSWLTVV.

This clonotype was recorded at least ten times. The chain joins TRBV24-1 to TRBJ1-2; the match to TRBD1 covers 9 bases. This CDR3 is built from 14 residues. Per the germline V gene, CDR1 is KGHDR and CDR2 is SFDVKD. Trimming removed 4 bases from V and 6 bases from J; junction bases left unmatched: 5. The CDR3 nucleotides read TGTGCCACCAGTGAAAGGGACAGGGTGGATGGCTACACCTTC. Protein sequence: CATSERDRVDGYTF.

The chain is built from TRBV30 and TRBJ1-1; 7 bases line up with TRBD1. Germline CDR1 and CDR2: GTSNPN and SVGIG (reference sequence). This CDR3 region has 13 residues. Trimming removed 4 bases from V and 5 bases from J; junction bases left unmatched: 7. The CDR3 sequence: CAWNRGRATEAFF. CDR3 DNA sequence: TGTGCCTGGAACAGGGGAAGAGCGACTGAAGCTTTCTTT. The full variable domain, completed using reference TRBV30 and TRBJ1-1, is SQTIHQWPATLVQPVGSPLSLECTVEGTSNPNLYWYRQAAGRGLQLLFYSVGIGQISSEVPQNLSASRPQDRQFILSSKKLLLSDSGFYLCAWNRGRATEAFFGQGTRLTVV.

This chain connects TRBV12-3 or TRBV12-4 to TRBJ2-7; 12 bases map to TRBD2. V trimming: 6 bases; J trimming: 3 bases; junction bases outside the gene matches: 6. The length of the CDR3 is 15 residues. CDR3 DNA: TGTGCCAGCAGCCTGACTAGCGGGAGTGTCTACGAGCAGTACTTC. Encoded protein: CASSLTSGSVYEQYF.

This clonotype was picked up many times. The chain uses TRBV29-1 and TRBJ1-1, with D unclear. The CDR3 covers 14 residues. The germline CDR1 and CDR2 sequences are SQVTM and ANQGSEA. V shed 5 bases and J shed 1 base, with 14 bases lying between them. The CDR3 loop is CSVFVSAWNTEAFF. Here the CDR3 DNA reads TGCAGCGTTTTTGTGTCAGCGTGGAACACTGAAGCTTTCTTT.

This clonotype showed up just once. It may be a read error: a sequence one base away is much more abundant. This rearrangement joins TRBV7-9 to TRBJ1-1; TRBD1 might be the D (5 bases). The CDR3 extends over 14 amino acids. Germline CDR1 SEHNR, CDR2 FQNEAQ (reference sequence). Trimming pared 3 bases from V and 4 bases from J, leaving 12 bases between. The CDR3 sequence is CASSFPQASTEAFF. The DNA for the CDR3 is TGTGCCAGCAGCTTCCCACAGGCGAGCACTGAAGCTTTCTTT.

This clonotype was detected only a few times. The chain combines TRBV7-9 with TRBJ1-4, with 7 bases aligning to TRBD1. Trimming at V came to 5 bases and at J to 8 bases, leaving 5 bases not matched to a gene. Germline V gives CDR1 SEHNR, CDR2 FQNEAQ (reference sequence). The CDR3 is made up of 13 amino acids. For the CDR3, the DNA is TGTGCCAGCAGCGTACAGGGGTGGGAAAAACTGTTTTTT. Residues: CASSVQGWEKLFF.

V and J are TRBV11-1 and TRBJ1-5; D unclear. This CDR3 comprises 13 residues. The germline gives CDR1 SGHAT, CDR2 FQDESV (reference sequence). The V end was cut by 11 bases, the J end by 3 bases, with 14 bases between. The CDR3 sequence: CAWSRANNQPQHF. The CDR3, as DNA: TGTGCCTGGAGCCGGGCCAACAATCAGCCCCAGCATTTT.

The chain joins TRBV7-2 to TRBJ2-2; 9 bases map to TRBD2. Per germline, CDR1 SGHTA and CDR2 FQGNSA. Unmatched junction bases numbered 1, after V lost 5 bases and J lost 0 bases. This CDR3 has 15 amino acids. In nucleotides, the CDR3 is TGTGCCAGCAGCCGGACTAGCGCGAACACCGGGGAGCTGTTTTTT. Translated: CASSRTSANTGELFF.

This chain uses TRBV7-8 with TRBJ2-7; 9 nucleotides agree with TRBD2. The CDR3 spans 13 residues. With V trimmed by 5 bases and J by 3 bases, 2 bases remained unmatched. Germline lookup yields CDR1 SGHVS and CDR2 FQNEAQ. CDR3 amino acids: CASSRTSDYEQYF. The CDR3 nucleotides are TGTGCCAGCAGCCGGACTAGCGACTACGAGCAGTACTTC.

V is TRBV7-9 and J is TRBJ2-7; D is ambiguous. CDR1 and CDR2 (germline): SEHNR, FQNEAQ (reference sequence). The CDR3 has 13 amino acids. With 0 bases removed from V and 5 bases from J, the gap between germline ends came to 8 bases. CDR3 sequence (DNA): TGTGCCAGCAGCTTAGCACCCCGGAACGAGCAGTACTTC. Its translation: CASSLAPRNEQYF.

A few counts support this clonotype. The germline gene is not matched at one end of the junction; a read error may be the cause. This sequence joins TRBV10-3 and TRBJ1-1; perhaps TRBD1 as D (5 bases). Germline CDR1 reads ENHRY; CDR2 reads SYGVKD. This CDR3 has 15 amino acids. CDR3 DNA: TGTGCCAGCAGTTACTCGACAGTGAGGAACACTGAAGCTTTCTTT. It encodes CASSYSTVRNTEAFF.

The genes are TRBV20-1 and TRBJ2-2; the D is unclear. The V end was cut by 3 bases, the J end by 0 bases, with 5 bases between. The CDR3 spans 13 residues. CDR1 is DFQATT and CDR2 is SNEGSKA in the germline V gene (reference sequence). The CDR3 loop is CSASGSNTGELFF. The CDR3 nucleotides are TGCAGTGCTAGTGGTTCGAACACCGGGGAGCTGTTTTTT.

This clonotype showed up many times. V is TRBV7-2 and J is TRBJ1-1; D is unclear. Trimming left V 1 base short and J 3 bases short, with 3 bases between. The CDR3 spans 12 residues. Germline V CDR1 and CDR2: SGHTA, FQGNSA. The CDR3 sequence is CASSLVDTEAFF. For the CDR3, the DNA is TGTGCCAGCAGCTTAGTAGACACTGAAGCTTTCTTT.

Of note for this clonotype: Possible read error: a much larger clone is one base away. The V call is TRBV7-9, the J call TRBJ2-5; a weak D match, TRBD2 (6 bases). The CDR3 runs 14 residues. CDR1 and CDR2 from the germline V gene are SEHNR and FQNEAQ (reference sequence). Trimming removed 5 bases from V and 9 bases from J, with 19 bases in between. CDR3 nucleotides: TGTGCCAGCAGCGGCGGGACCGTCAGGGAGGCCCAGTACTTC. Its protein is CASSGGTVREAQYF.

Of note for this clonotype: It may be a read error: a sequence one base away is much more abundant. Without the conserved terminal phenylalanine or tryptophan, this CDR3 likely stems from a read error. V usage is TRBV7-2 and J usage is TRBJ1-5, with D possibly being TRBD1 (5 bases). From germline, CDR1 is SGHTA and CDR2 FQGNSA. This CDR3 is built from 15 residues. Trimming removed 4 bases at V and 5 bases at J, with 15 bases between. CDR3 loop: CASSWDGLGDQPQHL. CDR3 coding DNA: TGTGCCAGCAGCTGGGACGGACTAGGCGATCAGCCCCAGCATTTA.

The chain uses TRBV7-9 and TRBJ2-7; unclear D gene. The CDR3 spans 14 residues. In germline, CDR1 is SEHNR, CDR2 FQNEAQ (reference sequence). Trimming stripped 6 bases from V and 3 bases from J, with 15 bases between. For the CDR3, the DNA is TGTGCCAGCAGTTTATCTGGGGAAAACTACGAGCAGTACTTC. Encoded protein: CASSLSGENYEQYF.

This chain connects TRBV7-2 to TRBJ2-7; 10 bases are a match to TRBD1. Germline CDR1 reads SGHTA; CDR2 reads FQGNSA. This CDR3 region has 15 residues. V trimming: 5 bases; J trimming: 2 bases; junction bases outside the gene matches: 6. This chain's CDR3 is CASSIDRGLTYEQYF. In DNA form, the CDR3 reads TGTGCCAGCAGCATCGACAGGGGGCTTACCTACGAGCAGTACTTC.

This rearrangement joins TRBV6-1 to TRBJ2-5; D ambiguous. Trimming took 7 bases from V and 2 from J, leaving 14 bases between them. The CDR3 length is 14 residues. CDR1 is MNHNS and CDR2 is SASEGT in the germline V gene. CDR3 protein: CASKVRFMQETQYF. CDR3 DNA: TGTGCCAGCAAGGTCAGATTTATGCAAGAGACCCAGTACTTC.

The chain combines TRBV5-1 with TRBJ1-1; D gene unclear. The V gene's germline CDR1 is SGHRS and CDR2 YFSETQ. The V gene lost 0 bases and the J gene lost 2 bases, with 8 bases spanning the gap. This CDR3 contains 14 residues. CDR3 DNA sequence: TGCGCCAGCAGCTTGGAGGCAGACAACACTGAAGCTTTCTTT. Amino acids: CASSLEADNTEAFF.

This clonotype was observed a few times. This chain connects TRBV7-9 to TRBJ2-5; weak D call: TRBD2 (6 bases). Trimming pared 1 base from V and 7 bases from J, leaving 13 bases between. CDR3 length: 14 amino acids. The germline V gene encodes CDR1 SEHNR and CDR2 FQNEAQ (reference sequence). The CDR3 reads CASSLGQDSGTQYF. CDR3 DNA sequence: TGTGCCAGCAGCTTAGGGCAGGATAGCGGGACCCAGTACTTC. The full variable domain, with the rest looked up from reference TRBV7-9 and TRBJ2-5, is DTGVSQNPRHKITKRGQNVTFRCDPISEHNRLYWYRQTLGQGPEFLTYFQNEAQLEKSRLLSDRFSAERPKGSFSTLEIQRTEQGDSAMYLCASSLGQDSGTQYFGPGTRLLVL.

A remark on this clonotype: This may arise from a read error, as a much more abundant clone is one base away. This chain links TRBV10-3 with TRBJ2-2, with D perhaps matching TRBD2 (5 bases). Germline-derived CDR1 and CDR2 are ENHRY and SYGVKD. V shed 0 bases and J shed 0 bases, with 5 bases lying between them. There are 15 residues in the CDR3. CDR3 in amino acids: CAISESRANTGELFF. CDR3 coding DNA: TGTGCCATCAGTGAGTCGCGGGCGAACACCGGGGAGCTGTTTTTT.

The J gene is TRBJ2-5, the V gene TRBV7-2, with TRBD2 identical over 7 bases. The J call may be wrong; the DNA end is better matched by TRBJ2-1. Looked up from germline, CDR1 is SGHTA and CDR2 is FQGNSA. The CDR3 loop spans 15 amino acids. DNA for the CDR3: TGTGCCAGCACCACATCAGCGGGAAGCTACAATGAGCAGTTCTTC. Translation: CASTTSAGSYNEQFF.

This clonotype showed up many times. The chain is built from TRBV29-1 and TRBJ1-1, with 11 bases aligning to TRBD1. The junction had 5 bases not matched to a gene; V was cut back by 3 bases and J by 5 bases. Germline assignment: CDR1 SQVTM and CDR2 ANQGSEA. This CDR3 region has 14 residues. For the CDR3, the DNA is TGCAGCGTTGACGGACAGGGGGCAGGGACTGAAGCTTTCTTT. Amino acids: CSVDGQGAGTEAFF.

This chain joins TRBV29-1 and TRBJ2-5; the D gene is possibly TRBD1 (5 bases). V was pared by 7 bases and J by 1 base, with 7 bases between. CDR1 SQVTM and CDR2 ANQGSEA come from the germline V gene. The CDR3 contains 11 residues. In DNA form, the CDR3 reads TGCAGCGGGACACCCCAAGAGACCCAGTACTTC. It yields the protein CSGTPQETQYF.

The chain combines TRBV6-6 with TRBJ1-2; possibly TRBD1 for D (5 bases). The CDR3 has 14 amino acids. Trimming stripped 6 bases from V and 3 bases from J, with 14 bases between. CDR1 is MNHNY and CDR2 is SVGAGI in the germline V gene (reference sequence). CDR3: CASSDGSGDYGYTF. Here the CDR3 DNA reads TGTGCCAGCAGCGACGGATCGGGGGACTATGGCTACACCTTC.

The chain recombines TRBV20-1 with TRBJ2-7; D gene unclear. Germline lookup yields CDR1 DFQATT and CDR2 SNEGSKA (reference sequence). Trimming cost V 0 bases and J 0 bases, with 9 bases left between them. This CDR3 has 14 amino acids. In DNA form, the CDR3 reads TGCAGTGCTAGAGATTCACGGAGCTCCTACGAGCAGTACTTC. This sequence encodes CSARDSRSSYEQYF.